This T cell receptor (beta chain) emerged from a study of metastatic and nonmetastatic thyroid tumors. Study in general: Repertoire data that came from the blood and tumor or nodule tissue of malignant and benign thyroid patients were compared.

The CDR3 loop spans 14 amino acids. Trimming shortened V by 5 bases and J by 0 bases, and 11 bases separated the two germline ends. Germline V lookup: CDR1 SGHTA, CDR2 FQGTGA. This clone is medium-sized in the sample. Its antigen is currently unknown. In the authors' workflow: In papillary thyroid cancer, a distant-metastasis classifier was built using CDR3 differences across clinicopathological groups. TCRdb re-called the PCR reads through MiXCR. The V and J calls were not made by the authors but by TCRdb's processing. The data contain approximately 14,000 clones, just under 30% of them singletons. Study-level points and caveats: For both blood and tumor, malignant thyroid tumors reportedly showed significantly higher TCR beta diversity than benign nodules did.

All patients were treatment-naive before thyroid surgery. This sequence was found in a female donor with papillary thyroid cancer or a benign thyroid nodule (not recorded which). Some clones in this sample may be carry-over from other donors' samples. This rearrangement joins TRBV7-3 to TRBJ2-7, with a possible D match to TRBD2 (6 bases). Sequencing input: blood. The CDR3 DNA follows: TGTGCCAGCAGCCCCTCGACTAGCTCCTACGAGCAGTACTTC. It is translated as CASSPSTSSYEQYF.